This TCR beta chain was obtained from a study of OX40 agonist ivuxolimab in advanced cancers. Study-wide background: Patients with hepatocellular carcinoma, melanoma, renal cell or head and neck cancer made up the dose-escalation patients.

This clone has just a few counts. The antigen is unknown. Study results and caveats: More expanded clones were seen, on average, in CD8+ T cells than in CD4+.

Any history of autoimmune disease or systemic immunosuppression disqualified patients. Patients had blood sampled at baseline and again on cycle 4 day 1 and cycle 7 day 1. Clones were read by immunoSEQ multiplex PCR, and TCRdb kept only the in-frame ones, dropping some. The data contain tens of thousands of clones, approximately 85% of them singletons. This CDR3 is 16 amino acids long. Looked up from germline, CDR1 is MDHEN and CDR2 is SYDVKM. V lost 4 bases to trimming and J lost 8 bases, with 23 bases between them. The source material was CD4+ or CD8+ T cells sorted from blood, sampled in a trial of the OX40 agonist ivuxolimab. The clonotype was recovered from an adult with an advanced solid tumor such as melanoma, head and neck, liver or kidney cancer. This chain links TRBV28 with TRBJ1-2; D perhaps matches TRBD1 (6 bases). The CDR3 sequence is CASSYLGGRRINGYTF. CDR3 coding DNA: TGTGCCAGCAGTTACCTCGGGGGGCGGAGGATTAACGGCTACACCTTC.